The sequence of this TCR beta chain was determined in a study of T cell responses to AZD1222 COVID-19 vaccine. The CDR3 sequence is 13 residues long. In germline, CDR1 is SGHAT, CDR2 FQNNGV. V shed 4 bases and J 8 bases; nucleotides not matched to a gene: 7. Findings of the study overall: Repertoire collection took place solely once the T cell response had peaked.

Measured with immunoSEQ multiplex PCR; TCRdb has only the in-frame clones, and not every one. The sample has fewer than 200,000 clones; approximately 86% are singletons. To note about this clone: No antigen is known for it.

The chain couples TRBV11-2 to TRBJ1-2; the match to TRBD1 covers 7 bases. This specimen consisted of peripheral blood, obtained 28 days after the second AZD1222 dose. This sequence originates from an adult who received the AZD1222 COVID-19 vaccine. The CDR3 sequence: CASSSTGVLGYTF. As DNA, the CDR3 is TGTGCCAGCAGCTCTACAGGGGTTCTCGGCTACACCTTC.